This T cell receptor (beta chain) was captured in a study of vaccination and CD4 T cells after COVID-19 (dated by TCRdb to between 2021 and 2022). With regard to the full study: Convalescent patients had a positive SARS-CoV-2 result on nasal swab PCR, and of these patients, several had mild disease and one had severe disease. The convalescent cohort comprised six males and four females, including two Hispanic individuals, seven Caucasians, two Asians and one multiracial person. Each participant got two doses of either the Pfizer-BioNTech BNT162b2 vaccine (n=8) or the Moderna mRNA-1273 vaccine (n=2). Post-COVID blood samples were collected from convalescent patients a median of approximately 93 days after diagnosis, with a range of roughly 35 to 180 days. Post-vaccine blood samples were collected a median of about 69 days after the second vaccine dose, ranging from about 13 to 241 days. For stimulating the cultures, overlapping spike peptide pools were used, derived from SARS-CoV-2 as well as from the common cold coronaviruses HCoV-NL63, HCoV-OC43 and HCoV-229E. As controls, cultures received a CEFX viral epitope pool (the positive control), an HIV-1 Nef peptide pool (the negative control), or no peptide at all. In some eleven COVID-19 convalescent patients and several infection-naive healthy vaccine recipients, researchers compared the spike-specific CD4+ TCR repertoire from before mRNA vaccination with the repertoire from after.

Ends trimmed: V by 5 bases, J by 7 bases; bases unmatched to a gene: 9. The CDR3 starts with the cysteine, ends with the phenylalanine, and has 14 residues. Here the CDR3 DNA is all that survives: 42 bases in frame from base 1. According to the germline V gene, CDR1 reads MDHEN and CDR2 reads SYDVKM. This specimen's treatment or condition label, interpreted: roughly 11-day PBMC culture with coronavirus spike peptide pools or control peptides (ViraFEST assay). To expand antigen-specific T cells with peptide pools and then pick out the expanded clonotypes through TCR sequencing, the study relied on the ViraFEST assay. The positive SARS-CoV-2 PCR tests of the convalescent patients were dated from March to December 2020, before the Alpha, Beta and Delta variants emerged in the United States. Each well held two million PBMCs cultured with 9 to 10 ug/ml peptide pools in IMDM containing approximately 5% human AB serum and 9.5 to 10 IU/ml IL-2. Half of the culture medium was replaced with fresh IL-2-containing medium on days 3 and 7. Once the cells had been in culture for ten to eleven days, the EasySep CD4+ T cell isolation kit was used to isolate CD4+ T cells by negative selection. Ficoll-Paque Plus gradient centrifugation was used to isolate PBMCs from whole blood, and the isolated PBMCs were then either used fresh or cryopreserved at -140C. Culture conditions were generally each tested in triplicate wells.

Notes on this clonotype: The antigen it binds to is not known. The sample holds no much larger clone one base away, and base qualities are not on file.

What the research found in general, with its limitations: In convalescent patients, nearly all vaccine-specific clones (304 of 307) were found to be mono-reactive for SARS-CoV-2 spike rather than cross-reactive with common cold coronaviruses. The median number of SARS-CoV-2-reactive clonotypes rose from 20 to 25 after infection to 38 after vaccination, but the change was not significant. The number of convalescent patients in the study was relatively small, and the study did not examine early timepoints following natural infection. Among convalescent patients, a median about 86% of the SARS-CoV-2-reactive clones seen after vaccination appeared only after vaccination, which suggests priming specific to the vaccine.

Library preparation employed PCR. DNA from cultured CD4+ T cells underwent TCR sequencing with the Oncomine TCR Beta short-read assay at the Johns Hopkins FTIC core. The QIAamp micro DNA kit was used to extract genomic DNA from the cultured CD4+ T cells. Oncomine TCR Beta libraries from cultured CD4+ T cells were pooled using unique dual indexes and sequenced on an Illumina iSeq 100. Regarding the original processing steps: Non-productive sequences were removed, and CDR3s that did not start with C, did not end with F or W, or were shorter than 7 amino acids were discarded. Antigen-specific clonotypes were identified with the MANAFEST web application by comparing peptide-stimulated wells with reference and other culture wells. An FDR below 0.05, an odds ratio above 5, and a productive frequency above 0.1% in at least two of three replicate wells were required for clones to be considered positive. A clonotype was classed as cross-reactive if the clonotype showed significant expansion both in SARS-CoV-2 spike wells and in at least one common cold coronavirus spike condition. CDR3 homology was assessed with Levenshtein distances (stringdist) and unrooted phylogenetic trees (ape) in R version 3.6.1. TCRdb handled the public reads itself, with Q25 trimming in fastp and clone calling in MiXCR, and kept productive beta chains. Every CDR3 protein is listed once, alongside the most common genes and DNA of its rows. The V and J calls were determined by TCRdb, not by the authors. The sample records 9,500 to 12,000 distinct CDR3 sequences, more than 35% of which are singletons. The ten largest clonotypes hold 30% to 40% of the sample.

The sequence joins TRBV28 to TRBJ2-5; 8 junctional bases match TRBD1. The clonotype originates from a human donor who had recovered from COVID-19. The sample was CD4+ T cells from blood, cultured in vitro. CDR3 sequence: CASSRQGTQGTQYF. DNA sequence: TGTGCCAGCAGTCGACAGGGGACTCAGGGGACCCAGTACTTC.